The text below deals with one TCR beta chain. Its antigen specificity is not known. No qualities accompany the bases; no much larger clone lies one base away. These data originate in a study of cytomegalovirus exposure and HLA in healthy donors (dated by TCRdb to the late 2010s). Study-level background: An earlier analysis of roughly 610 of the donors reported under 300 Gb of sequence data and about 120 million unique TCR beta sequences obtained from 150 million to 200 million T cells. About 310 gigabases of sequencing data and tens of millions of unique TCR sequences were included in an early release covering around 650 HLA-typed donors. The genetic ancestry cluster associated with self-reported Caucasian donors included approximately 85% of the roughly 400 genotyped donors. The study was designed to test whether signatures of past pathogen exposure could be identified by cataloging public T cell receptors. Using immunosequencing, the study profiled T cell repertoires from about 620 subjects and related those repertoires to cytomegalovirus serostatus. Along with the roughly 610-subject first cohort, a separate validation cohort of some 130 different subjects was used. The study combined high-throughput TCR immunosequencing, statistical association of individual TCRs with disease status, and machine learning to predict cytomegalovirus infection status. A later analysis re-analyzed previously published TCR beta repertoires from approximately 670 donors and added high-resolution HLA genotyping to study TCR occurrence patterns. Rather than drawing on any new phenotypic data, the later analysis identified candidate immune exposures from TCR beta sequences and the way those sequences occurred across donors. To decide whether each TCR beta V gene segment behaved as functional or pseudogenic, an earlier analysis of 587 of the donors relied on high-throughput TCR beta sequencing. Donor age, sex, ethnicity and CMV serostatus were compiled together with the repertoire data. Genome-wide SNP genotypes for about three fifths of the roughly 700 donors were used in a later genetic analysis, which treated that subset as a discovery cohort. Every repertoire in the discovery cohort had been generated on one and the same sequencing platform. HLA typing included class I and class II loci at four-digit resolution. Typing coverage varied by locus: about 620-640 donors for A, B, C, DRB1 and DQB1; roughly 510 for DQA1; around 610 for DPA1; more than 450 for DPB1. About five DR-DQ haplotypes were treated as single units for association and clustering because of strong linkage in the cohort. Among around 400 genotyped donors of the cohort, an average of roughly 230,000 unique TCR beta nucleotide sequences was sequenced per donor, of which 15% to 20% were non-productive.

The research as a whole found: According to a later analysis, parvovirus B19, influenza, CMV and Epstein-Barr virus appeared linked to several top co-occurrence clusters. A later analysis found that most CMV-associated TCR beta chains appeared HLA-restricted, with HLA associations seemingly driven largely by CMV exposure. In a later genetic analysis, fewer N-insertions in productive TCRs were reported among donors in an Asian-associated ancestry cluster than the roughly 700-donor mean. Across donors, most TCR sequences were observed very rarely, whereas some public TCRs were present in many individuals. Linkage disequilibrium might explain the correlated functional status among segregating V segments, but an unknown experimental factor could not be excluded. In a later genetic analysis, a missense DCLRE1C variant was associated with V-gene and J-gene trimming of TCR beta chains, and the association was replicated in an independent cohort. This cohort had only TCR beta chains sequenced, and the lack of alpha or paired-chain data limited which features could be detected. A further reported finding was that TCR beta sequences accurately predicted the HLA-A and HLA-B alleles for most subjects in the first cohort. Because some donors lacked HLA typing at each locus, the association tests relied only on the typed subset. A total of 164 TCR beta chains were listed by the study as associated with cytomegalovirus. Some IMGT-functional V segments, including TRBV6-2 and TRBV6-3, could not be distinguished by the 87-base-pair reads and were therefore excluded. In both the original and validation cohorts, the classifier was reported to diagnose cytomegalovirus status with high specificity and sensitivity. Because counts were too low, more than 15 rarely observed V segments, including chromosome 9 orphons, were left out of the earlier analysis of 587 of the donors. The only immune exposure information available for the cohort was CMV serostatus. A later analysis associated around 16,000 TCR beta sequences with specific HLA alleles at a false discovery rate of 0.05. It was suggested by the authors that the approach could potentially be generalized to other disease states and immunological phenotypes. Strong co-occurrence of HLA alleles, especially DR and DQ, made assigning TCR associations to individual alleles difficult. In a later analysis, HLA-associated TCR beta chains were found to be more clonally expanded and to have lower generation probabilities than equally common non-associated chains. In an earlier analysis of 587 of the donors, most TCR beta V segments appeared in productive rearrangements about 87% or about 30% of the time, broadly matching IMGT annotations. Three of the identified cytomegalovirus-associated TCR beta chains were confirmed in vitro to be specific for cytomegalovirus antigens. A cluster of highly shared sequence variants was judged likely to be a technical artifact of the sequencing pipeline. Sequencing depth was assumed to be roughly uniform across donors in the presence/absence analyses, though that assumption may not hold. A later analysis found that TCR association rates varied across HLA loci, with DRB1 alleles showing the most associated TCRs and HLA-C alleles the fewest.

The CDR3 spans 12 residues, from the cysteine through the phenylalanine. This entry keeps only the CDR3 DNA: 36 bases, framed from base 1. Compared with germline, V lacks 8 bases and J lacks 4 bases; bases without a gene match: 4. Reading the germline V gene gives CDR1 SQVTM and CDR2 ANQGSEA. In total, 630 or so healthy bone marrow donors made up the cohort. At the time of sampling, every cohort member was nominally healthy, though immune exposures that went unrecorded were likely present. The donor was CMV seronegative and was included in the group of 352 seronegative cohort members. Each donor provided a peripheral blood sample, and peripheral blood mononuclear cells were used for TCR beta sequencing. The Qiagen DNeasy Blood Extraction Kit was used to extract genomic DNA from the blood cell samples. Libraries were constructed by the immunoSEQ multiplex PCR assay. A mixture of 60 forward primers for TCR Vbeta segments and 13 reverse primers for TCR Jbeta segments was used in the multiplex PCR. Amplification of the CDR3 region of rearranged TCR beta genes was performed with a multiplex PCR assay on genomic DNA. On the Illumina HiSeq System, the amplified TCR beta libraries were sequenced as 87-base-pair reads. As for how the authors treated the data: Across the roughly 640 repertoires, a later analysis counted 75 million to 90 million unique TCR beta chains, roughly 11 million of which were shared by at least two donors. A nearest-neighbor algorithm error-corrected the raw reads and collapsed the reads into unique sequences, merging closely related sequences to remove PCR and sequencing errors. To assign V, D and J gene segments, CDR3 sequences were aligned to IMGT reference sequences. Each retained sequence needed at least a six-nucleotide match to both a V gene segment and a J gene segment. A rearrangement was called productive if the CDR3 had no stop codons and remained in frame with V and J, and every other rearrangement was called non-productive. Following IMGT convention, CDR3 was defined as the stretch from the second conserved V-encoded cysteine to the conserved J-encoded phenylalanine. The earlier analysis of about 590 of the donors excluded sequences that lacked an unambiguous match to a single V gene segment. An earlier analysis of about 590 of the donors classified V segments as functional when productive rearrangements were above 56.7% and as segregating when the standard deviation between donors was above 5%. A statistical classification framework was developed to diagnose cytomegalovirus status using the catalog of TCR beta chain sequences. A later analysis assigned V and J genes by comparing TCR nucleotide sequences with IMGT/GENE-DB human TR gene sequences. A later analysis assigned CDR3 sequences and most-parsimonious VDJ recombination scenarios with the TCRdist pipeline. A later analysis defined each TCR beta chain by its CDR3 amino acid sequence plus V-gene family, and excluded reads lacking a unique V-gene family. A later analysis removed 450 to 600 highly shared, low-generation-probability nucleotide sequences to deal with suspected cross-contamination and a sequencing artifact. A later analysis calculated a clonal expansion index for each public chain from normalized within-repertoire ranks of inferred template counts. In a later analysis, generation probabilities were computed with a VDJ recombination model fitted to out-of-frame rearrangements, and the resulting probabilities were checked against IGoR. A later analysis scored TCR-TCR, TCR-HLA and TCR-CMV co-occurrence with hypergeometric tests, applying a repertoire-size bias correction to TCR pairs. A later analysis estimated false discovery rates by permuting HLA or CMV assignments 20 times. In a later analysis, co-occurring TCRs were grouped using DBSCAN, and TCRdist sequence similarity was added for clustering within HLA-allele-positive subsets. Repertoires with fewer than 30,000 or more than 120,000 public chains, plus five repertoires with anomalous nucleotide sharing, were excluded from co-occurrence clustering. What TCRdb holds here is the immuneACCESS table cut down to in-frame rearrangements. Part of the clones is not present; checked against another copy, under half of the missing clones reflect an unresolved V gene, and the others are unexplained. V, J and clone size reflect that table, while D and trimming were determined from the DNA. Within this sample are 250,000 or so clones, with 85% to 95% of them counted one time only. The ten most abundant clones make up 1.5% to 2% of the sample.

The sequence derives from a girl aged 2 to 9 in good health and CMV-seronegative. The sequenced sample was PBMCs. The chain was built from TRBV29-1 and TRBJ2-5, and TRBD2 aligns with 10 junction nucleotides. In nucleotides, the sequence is TGCAGCACTAGCGGGATCGGAGAGACCCAGTACTTC. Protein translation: CSTSGIGETQYF.